One sample yielded the 13 T cell receptor beta chains listed below, sequenced in a study of cytomegalovirus exposure and HLA in healthy donors. Produced via immunoSEQ multiplex PCR; TCRdb's table is partial and in-frame only. The sample has over 200,000 clones; around 78% are singletons. Sequenced sample: PBMCs. These TCRs come from a woman aged 18-29 years in good health and CMV-seronegative.

Details on this clone: At one of its ends the junction is not consistent with the germline gene, which may arise from a read error. The V gene is TRBV29-1, the J gene TRBJ2-7, with D possibly being TRBD1 (5 bases). Germline V gives CDR1 SQVTM, CDR2 ANQGSEA. The CDR3 is made up of 14 amino acids. DNA for the CDR3: TGCAGCGTCGAAGGGGTCCCGAGCTCCTACGAGCAGTACTTC. Translated, it gives CSVEGVPSSYEQYF.

The chain combines TRBV6-1 with TRBJ1-5; 9 bases are a match to TRBD1. In germline, CDR1 is MNHNS, CDR2 SASEGT. Trimming removed 3 bases from V and 7 bases from J; junction bases left unmatched: 7. The CDR3 totals 15 residues. DNA of the CDR3: TGTGCCAGCAGTGACCTGGGACAGGGAGGCCAGCCCCAGCATTTT. Amino acids: CASSDLGQGGQPQHF.

This chain connects TRBV6-1 to TRBJ1-5, with D possibly matching TRBD1 (6 bases). The CDR3 is 15 amino acids. The V end lost 6 bases, the J end lost 5 bases, and 17 bases lay between the germline ends. Germline CDR1 is MNHNS and CDR2 is SASEGT. The CDR3: CASSGPGAWDQPQHF. The CDR3 nucleotides are TGTGCCAGCAGCGGTCCAGGGGCGTGGGATCAGCCCCAGCATTTT.

V is TRBV7-3 and J is TRBJ2-1; 7 nucleotides line up with TRBD1. The CDR3 is 15 residues long. CDR1 and CDR2 from the germline V gene are SGHTA and FQGTGA. With 3 bases clipped from V and 6 bases from J, the junction kept 8 bases outside the gene matches. CDR3 protein: CASSLSPGQINEQFF. In DNA form, the CDR3 reads TGTGCCAGCAGCTTGTCACCGGGACAGATCAATGAGCAGTTCTTC.

This clone was detected only once. The gene calls are TRBV7-8 and TRBJ2-3, with a tentative D call TRBD1 (7 bases). The CDR3 runs 14 residues. Germline V gene sequence: CDR1 SGHVS, CDR2 FQNEAQ. The ends were cut back, 6 bases at V and 7 bases at J, with 17 bases in the middle. This CDR3 reads CASSRGTAPNTQYF. The CDR3 coding sequence is TGTGCCAGCAGTCGCGGGACAGCTCCTAATACGCAGTATTTT.

This clone showed up just once. V usage is TRBV6-5 and J usage is TRBJ2-1, with D perhaps TRBD1 (6 bases). The CDR3 contains 15 residues. From germline, CDR1 is MNHEY and CDR2 SVGAGI. V shed 0 bases and J shed 8 bases, with 14 bases lying between them. CDR3 in amino acids: CASSYSTGNVYEQFF. The CDR3 coding sequence is TGTGCCAGCAGTTACTCGACAGGAAATGTCTATGAGCAGTTCTTC.

This sequence joins TRBV6-9 and TRBJ1-3; D gene uncertain. With 6 bases removed from V and 3 bases from J, the gap between germline ends came to 18 bases. CDR1 and CDR2 (germline): MNHGY, SVAAGI. The length of the CDR3 is 16 residues. The CDR3 DNA sequence: TGTGCCAGCAGGTTAACCGGGCCCCGGAGTGGAAACACCATATATTTT. Translated: CASRLTGPRSGNTIYF.

The J gene is TRBJ2-7, the V gene TRBV4-1; D remains ambiguous. The CDR3 has 12 amino acids. V was clipped by 0 bases and J by 6 bases, with 6 bases between them. Germline V gene data show CDR1 as MGHRA and CDR2 as YSYEKL. In nucleotides, the CDR3 is TGCGCCAGCAGCCAAGAGACGGGCGAGCAGTACTTC. Translated, it gives CASSQETGEQYF.

The chain uses TRBV2 and TRBJ1-2, with D maybe TRBD1 (6 bases). The CDR3 has 14 residues. CDR1 SNHLY and CDR2 FYNNEI come from the germline V gene. Trimming left V 0 bases short and J 4 bases short, with 9 bases between. For the CDR3, the DNA is TGTGCCAGCAGTGAAGCTGCAGGGGCCTATGGCTACACCTTC. Translated: CASSEAAGAYGYTF.

The chain carries TRBV5-1 and TRBJ2-5; the match to TRBD2 covers 8 bases. The germline gives CDR1 SGHRS, CDR2 YFSETQ. The V segment lost 4 bases and the J segment 1 base; nucleotides outside the gene matches: 3. The CDR3 covers 14 residues. CDR3 DNA sequence: TGCGCCAGCAGCGCGGGGGGAGGCCAAGAGACCCAGTACTTC. As protein: CASSAGGGQETQYF.

The chain joins TRBV6-6 to TRBJ1-4, with 10 bases fitting TRBD1. The trim removed 5 bases at V and 7 bases at J, leaving 4 bases unmatched. This CDR3 region has 14 residues. Germline CDR1 is MNHNY and CDR2 is SVGAGI (reference sequence). CDR3 nucleotides: TGTGCCAGCAGTACGACAGGGGGCCGTGAAAAACTGTTTTTT. It codes for CASSTTGGREKLFF.

The chain couples TRBV5-1 to TRBJ2-5; no definite D call. CDR3 size: 12 residues. V was pared by 2 bases and J by 3 bases, with 5 bases between. CDR1 is SGHRS and CDR2 is YFSETQ in the germline V gene. CDR3 sequence: CASSLYKETQYF. CDR3 nucleotides: TGCGCCAGCAGCTTATACAAAGAGACCCAGTACTTC.

The chain links TRBV6-5 to TRBJ1-2; the match to TRBD1 covers 9 bases. The CDR3 loop spans 13 amino acids. The germline gives CDR1 MNHEY, CDR2 SVGAGI. J gave up 6 bases and V 6 bases, and 5 bases lay outside the gene matches. CDR3 nucleotide sequence: TGTGCCAGCAGGCGGGGACAGGGCCATGGCTACACCTTC. It encodes CASRRGQGHGYTF.